These 18 T cell receptor beta chains came from one sample sequenced in a study of cytomegalovirus exposure and HLA in healthy donors. Primers for the PCR totalled 60 Vbeta and 13 Jbeta. Profiled with immunoSEQ multiplex PCR; TCRdb holds only in-frame clones, not every one. This repertoire shows around 130,000 clones, around four fifths found once; its top ten account for roughly 5%. Source material: PBMCs. The receptor set was obtained from a man aged 25 to 40 in good health and CMV-seronegative.

The chain has TRBV7-2 and TRBJ1-6, with 9 bases matching TRBD1. The V gene end was trimmed by 4 bases and the J gene end by 8 bases; junction bases not matched to a gene: 3. The CDR3 is made up of 14 amino acids. Germline loops: CDR1 SGHTA, CDR2 FQGNSA. The CDR3 region is CASSSDRGHSPLHF. CDR3 nucleotides: TGTGCCAGCAGCTCGGACAGGGGCCATTCACCCCTCCACTTT. Full variable domain (outside the CDR3, taken from reference TRBV7-2 and TRBJ1-6): GAGVSQSPSNKVTEKGKDVELRCDPISGHTALYWYRQSLGQGLEFLIYFQGNSAPDKSGLPSDRFSAERTGGSVSTLTIQRTQQEDSAVYLCASSSDRGHSPLHFGNGTRLTVT.

This CDR3 reads CASSQTGNEQYF. In DNA form, the CDR3 reads TGCGCCAGCAGCCAGACAGGGAACGAGCAGTACTTC. This chain connects TRBV4-1 to TRBJ2-7, with 7 bases aligning to TRBD1. V was pared by 3 bases and J by 5 bases, with 1 base of the junction left unmatched. The CDR3 length is 12 residues. Germline CDR1 reads MGHRA; CDR2 reads YSYEKL.

This chain connects TRBV2 to TRBJ2-7; D is perhaps TRBD1 (5 bases). CDR1 and CDR2 (germline): SNHLY, FYNNEI. This CDR3 is built from 14 residues. The V end was cut by 5 bases, the J end by 0 bases, with 11 bases between. CDR3 loop: CASSIGQGSYEQYF. The CDR3 DNA reads TGTGCCAGCAGTATAGGGCAGGGCTCCTACGAGCAGTACTTC.

There are a few counts of this clone. CDR3 sequence: CATSRDSDSLSNQPQHF. CDR3 in DNA: TGTGCCACCAGCAGAGATTCCGACAGTCTTAGCAATCAGCCCCAGCATTTT. V and J are TRBV15 and TRBJ1-5; possible D gene TRBD1, 5 bases. Trimming stripped 0 bases from V and 0 bases from J, with 12 bases between. CDR3 size: 17 residues. CDR1 LNHNV and CDR2 YYDKDF come from the germline V gene (reference sequence).

The rearrangement uses TRBV6-5 and TRBJ1-4; unclear D gene. The CDR3 sequence is 15 residues long. Germline V gene data show CDR1 as MNHEY and CDR2 as SVGAGI. Trimming took off 6 bases at V and 0 bases at J, with 11 bases between the two ends. Written as DNA, the CDR3 is TGTGCCAGCAGACCCAGGACTGCAACTAATGAAAAACTGTTTTTT. Protein sequence: CASRPRTATNEKLFF.

The gene calls are TRBV27 and TRBJ2-1; 8 bases agree with TRBD2. Trimming took 6 bases from V and 4 from J; bases not matched to a gene: 2. Per germline, CDR1 MNHEY and CDR2 SMNVEV (reference sequence). The CDR3 has 13 residues. For the CDR3, the DNA is TGTGCCAGCAGGACTAGCGTATACAATGAGCAGTTCTTC. Encoded protein: CASRTSVYNEQFF.

The V and J genes are TRBV6-5 and TRBJ2-7, with TRBD1 matching 8 bases. V was clipped by 6 bases and J by 7 bases; unmatched bases: 11. The CDR3 runs to 14 residues. CDR1 MNHEY and CDR2 SVGAGI come from the germline V gene. CDR3 DNA: TGTGCCAGCAGGTCACAGGGGGGATTCGGGGAGCAGTACTTC. Translating it yields CASRSQGGFGEQYF.

This clone is a singleton in its sample. The chain combines TRBV28 with TRBJ2-7; D is unresolved. The CDR3 is made up of 13 amino acids. Trimming took 6 bases from V and 0 from J, leaving 9 bases between them. In germline, CDR1 is MDHEN, CDR2 SYDVKM. The CDR3 reads CASSQTRSYEQYF. CDR3 sequence (DNA): TGTGCCAGCAGCCAGACACGCTCCTACGAGCAGTACTTC.

The J gene is TRBJ2-1, the V gene TRBV6-6; 14 bases are shared with TRBD2. Looked up from germline, CDR1 is MNHNY and CDR2 is SVGAGI (reference sequence). V lost 4 bases to trimming and J lost 6 bases; unmatched junction nucleotides: 5. This CDR3 contains 16 residues. The CDR3 sequence is CASSLGLAGALNEQFF. CDR3 DNA sequence: TGTGCCAGCAGTTTGGGACTAGCGGGAGCCCTCAATGAGCAGTTCTTC.

The genes are TRBV19 and TRBJ1-6, with D possibly matching TRBD1 (6 bases). This CDR3 comprises 13 residues. The germline V gene encodes CDR1 LNHDA and CDR2 SQIVND (reference sequence). Between the trimmed V and J ends, which lost 7 bases and 8 bases, there was a span of 12 bases. CDR3 in DNA: TGTGCCAGTAATAACAGGGAGTATTCACCCCTCCACTTT. Translating gives CASNNREYSPLHF.

V is TRBV5-4 and J is TRBJ2-3, with D maybe TRBD2 (5 bases). Germline lookup yields CDR1 SGHNT and CDR2 YYREEE (reference sequence). CDR3 length: 15 residues. V was trimmed by 2 bases and J by 3 bases, leaving 13 bases between them. This CDR3 is CASSFPTRGTDTQYF. CDR3 coding DNA: TGTGCCAGCAGCTTCCCGACTCGAGGGACAGATACGCAGTATTTT.

As DNA, the CDR3 is TGTGCCAGCAGCTTATTCCTCAATCAGCCCCAGCATTTT. It specifies CASSLFLNQPQHF. The chain has TRBV11-2 and TRBJ1-5; unclear D gene. V lost 2 bases, J lost 3 bases, and 5 bases lay in between. CDR1 SGHAT and CDR2 FQNNGV come from the germline V gene. The CDR3 runs to 13 residues.

V usage is TRBV4-1 and J usage is TRBJ2-1; D uncertain. Germline CDR1 MGHRA, CDR2 YSYEKL. V lost 3 bases and J lost 0, with 12 bases in between. The CDR3 runs to 16 residues. CDR3 DNA sequence: TGCGCCAGCAGCCAGAAATATTCGAGCTCCTACAATGAGCAGTTCTTC. This translates into CASSQKYSSSYNEQFF.

This clone was counted between two and nine times. The genes are TRBV5-6 and TRBJ2-2; D may be TRBD2 (6 bases). V shed 0 bases and J shed 7 bases, with 13 bases lying between them. The CDR3 loop spans 15 amino acids. Germline V gene data show CDR1 as SGHDT and CDR2 as YYEEEE. CDR3 region: CASSLALGSIGELFF. The CDR3 region has the DNA TGTGCCAGCAGCTTGGCGCTCGGGAGTATCGGGGAGCTGTTTTTT. Filled out from reference TRBV5-6 and TRBJ2-2, the complete variable domain reads DAGVTQSPTHLIKTRGQQVTLRCSPKSGHDTVSWYQQALGQGPQFIFQYYEEEERQRGNFPDRFSGHQFPNYSSELNVNALLLGDSALYLCASSLALGSIGELFFGEGSRLTVL.

V usage is TRBV14 and J usage is TRBJ2-7; 8 bases map to TRBD1. Germline V gene sequence: CDR1 SGHDN, CDR2 FVKESK. This CDR3 spans 15 amino acids. J lost 2 bases, V lost 4 bases, and 7 bases had no gene match. Written as DNA, the CDR3 is TGTGCCAGCAGCCTTGGACAGGGCTTAACCTACGAGCAGTACTTC. It translates to CASSLGQGLTYEQYF.

The chain carries TRBV28 and TRBJ2-5, with 7 bases that match TRBD1. The tail of the sequence fits TRBJ2-7 better, so the J call may be wrong. The CDR3 sequence is 14 residues long. Germline CDR1 is MDHEN and CDR2 is SYDVKM. CDR3: CASSNVDRVYEQYF. The CDR3 coding sequence is TGTGCCAGCAGTAACGTCGACAGGGTCTACGAGCAGTACTTC.

Only one count was recorded for this clone. This chain links TRBV5-1 with TRBJ1-4, with D perhaps TRBD1 (6 bases). CDR1 and CDR2 from the germline V gene are SGHRS and YFSETQ. The V and J ends lost 5 bases and 0 bases respectively, with 8 bases between them. The CDR3 has 14 amino acids. In DNA form, the CDR3 reads TGCGCCAGCAGGACAGGTTCAACTAATGAAAAACTGTTTTTT. The encoded protein is CASRTGSTNEKLFF.

V gene TRBV5-1 combines with J gene TRBJ2-7; TRBD1 matches 11 bases. Germline V gene data show CDR1 as SGHRS and CDR2 as YFSETQ. V shed 4 bases, J shed 4 bases, and the junction held 7 bases outside the gene matches. The CDR3 runs to 15 residues. CDR3 residues: CASSDRTGGEYEQYF. In DNA form, the CDR3 reads TGCGCCAGCAGCGACCGGACAGGGGGCGAATACGAGCAGTACTTC.